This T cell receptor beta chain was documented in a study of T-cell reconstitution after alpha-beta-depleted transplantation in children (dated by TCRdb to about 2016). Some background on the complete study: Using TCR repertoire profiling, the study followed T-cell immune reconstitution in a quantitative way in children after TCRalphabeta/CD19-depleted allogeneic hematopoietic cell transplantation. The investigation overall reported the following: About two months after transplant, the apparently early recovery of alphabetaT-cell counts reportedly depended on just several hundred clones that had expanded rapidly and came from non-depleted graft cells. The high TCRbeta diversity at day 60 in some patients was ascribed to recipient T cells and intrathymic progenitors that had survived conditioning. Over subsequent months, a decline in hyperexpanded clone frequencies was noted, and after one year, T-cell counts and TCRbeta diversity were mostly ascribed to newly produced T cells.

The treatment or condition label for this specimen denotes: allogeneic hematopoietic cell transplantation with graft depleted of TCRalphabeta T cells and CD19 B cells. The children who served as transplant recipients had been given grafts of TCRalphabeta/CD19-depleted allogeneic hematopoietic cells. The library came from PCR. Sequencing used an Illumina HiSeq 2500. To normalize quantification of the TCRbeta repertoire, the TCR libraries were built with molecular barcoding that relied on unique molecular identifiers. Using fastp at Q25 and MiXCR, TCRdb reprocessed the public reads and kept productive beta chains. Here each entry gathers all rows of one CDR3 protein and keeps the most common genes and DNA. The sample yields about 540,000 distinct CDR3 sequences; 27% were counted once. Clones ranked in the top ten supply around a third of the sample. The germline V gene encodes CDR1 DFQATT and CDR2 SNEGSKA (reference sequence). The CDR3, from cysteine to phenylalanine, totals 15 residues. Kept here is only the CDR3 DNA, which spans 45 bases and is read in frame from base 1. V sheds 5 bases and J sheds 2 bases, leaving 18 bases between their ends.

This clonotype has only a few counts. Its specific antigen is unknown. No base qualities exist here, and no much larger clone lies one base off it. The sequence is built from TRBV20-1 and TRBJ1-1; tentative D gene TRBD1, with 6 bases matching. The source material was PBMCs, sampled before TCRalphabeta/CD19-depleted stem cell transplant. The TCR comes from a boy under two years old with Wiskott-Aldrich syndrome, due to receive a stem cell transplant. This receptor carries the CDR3 CSAPVRGMINTEAFF. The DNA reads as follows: TGCAGTGCTCCGGTGAGGGGGATGATAAACACTGAAGCTTTCTTT.